A selection of T cell receptor beta chains follows, all from one sample in a study of blood T cell repertoires in COVID-19. Clones were sequenced by immunoSEQ multiplex PCR, and TCRdb holds only the in-frame ones, with some missing. Here the sample spans 250,000 to 300,000 clones, roughly 89% being singletons. The sequencing input was PBMCs or T cells enriched from blood (not recorded which). These receptors came from a woman in her sixties who had recovered from COVID-19. Each CDR3 is given without its conserved first and last residue. Clone size is stated in some rows and not others, as once, few, many or a class when expanded.

TRBJ2-1	TRBV10-3	NA	AISLGGEQF
TRBJ2-7	TRBV9	NA	ASSVSGTGVHEQY
TRBJ2-1	TRBV5-1	NA	ASSLALAGPYNEQF
TRBJ2-7	TRBV5-1	NA	ASSPGSATYEQY
TRBJ2-7	TRBV28	NA	ASGGTGDSYEQY
TRBJ1-3	TRBV9	NA	ASSVQDSSGNTIY
TRBJ1-6	TRBV9	NA	ASSPRGTGGEGSYNSPLH
TRBJ2-7	TRBV5-4	NA	ASSLGGGESYEQY
TRBJ2-1	TRBV19	NA	ASSINSEQF
TRBJ1-1	TRBV7-9	NA	ASSSRGGNTEAF
TRBJ1-1	TRBV10-3	NA	AIGTGGIMNTEAF
TRBJ1-3	TRBV28	NA	ASIPGQTYGNTIY
TRBJ1-4	TRBV28	once	ASSSPGGENEKLF
TRBJ2-5	TRBV5-6	NA	ASSPMWEAETQY
TRBJ2-7	TRBV18	NA	ASSPTGTGSHEQY
TRBJ1-1	TRBV5-1	NA	ASSPGGVNTEAF
TRBJ2-2	TRBV10-3	once	AISIGGSAGELF
TRBJ2-1	TRBV30	NA	AWSGTGGNEQF
TRBJ2-7	TRBV5-1	NA	ASSPGGGTYEQY
TRBJ2-5	TRBV5-1	once	ASRPGGTQETQY
TRBJ2-1	TRBV5-4	NA	ASSFPGTSGNNEQF
TRBJ1-4	TRBV24-1	NA	ATSDPPRPNEKLF
TRBJ1-1	TRBV28	NA	ASSPRNTEAF
TRBJ1-5	TRBV9	once	ASSASGGPGQPQH
TRBJ1-1	TRBV7-3	NA	ASSLNRGGLAF
TRBJ2-1	TRBV19	once	ASRLAGGPEQF
TRBJ2-3	TRBV5-1	once	ASREFEVVGVDTQY
TRBJ1-6	TRBV28	NA	ASSAGNSPLH
TRBJ1-2	TRBV27	NA	ASRLNQGNGYT
TRBJ2-7	TRBV30	NA	AGEGQGNSEQY
TRBJ1-1	TRBV5-1	NA	ASALGGGNTEAF
TRBJ2-1	TRBV4-1	few	ASSGGRNEQF
TRBJ1-6	TRBV6-2/TRBV6-3	NA	ASSYQGAGNSPLH
TRBJ1-1	TRBV5-1	NA	ASSLEGTEAF
TRBJ2-6	TRBV2	NA	ASTPSSGANVLT
TRBJ1-5	TRBV5-6	NA	ASSLRQEGNQPQH
TRBJ2-1	TRBV28	NA	ASIPSSYNEQF
TRBJ1-6	TRBV15	NA	ATGYDKNNSPLH
TRBJ2-1	TRBV28	NA	ASNPAGVGYNEQF
TRBJ1-5	TRBV6-5	NA	ASSRGNQPQH
TRBJ2-5	TRBV2	NA	ASSDRQETQY
TRBJ1-1	TRBV5-1	NA	ASSLGPGTEAF
TRBJ1-1	TRBV6-6	NA	ASSWENPEAF
TRBJ2-2	TRBV28	NA	ASSLRLAGGPRELF
TRBJ2-7	TRBV5-1	NA	ASSLALGDPYEQY
TRBJ2-2	TRBV19	NA	ASSIGGLRQIGELF
TRBJ2-7	TRBV5-1	NA	ASRGQGADEQY
TRBJ2-3	TRBV5-1	NA	ASSFFGQPSGDTQY
TRBJ2-3	TRBV10-1	NA	ASSESGSGRDTQY
TRBJ2-5	TRBV28	NA	ASSLYETQY
TRBJ1-1	TRBV7-6	NA	ASSLDLDRGTEAF
TRBJ2-3	TRBV19	NA	ASSPGTSGVSTDTQY
TRBJ1-5	TRBV11-1	NA	ASSSPTGGPFAQH
TRBJ2-3	TRBV10-1	NA	ASSQSGVTDTQY
TRBJ1-2	TRBV9	NA	ASSARDRVYGYT
TRBJ2-7	TRBV7-9	once	ASSLGLAGVYEQY
TRBJ1-1	TRBV10-1	NA	ASSVFRTGLF
TRBJ2-2	TRBV30	once	AWNVGGGTNTGELF